This paragraph reports one T cell receptor (beta chain). This sample is drawn from a study of blood T cell repertoires in COVID-19. Overall study: The origin of the acute and convalescent COVID-19 samples was the United States, Italy and Spain.

Produced via immunoSEQ multiplex PCR; TCRdb's table is partial and in-frame only. This table holds tens of thousands of clones, more than 90% found once. Sample: peripheral blood. The receptor was isolated from a woman aged 80 or over with active or convalescent COVID-19.

The CDR3: CAWRTDLHYGYTF. Here the CDR3 DNA reads TGTGCCTGGAGGACAGATTTGCACTATGGCTACACCTTC. This chain connects TRBV30 to TRBJ1-2; tentatively, D is TRBD1 (5 bases). Deletions cut 3 bases from V and 3 bases from J, with 11 bases between. The germline V gene has CDR1 GTSNPN and CDR2 SVGIG (reference sequence). This CDR3 spans 13 amino acids. Supplemented by reference TRBV30 and TRBJ1-2, the full variable domain reads SQTIHQWPATLVQPVGSPLSLECTVEGTSNPNLYWYRQAAGRGLQLLFYSVGIGQISSEVPQNLSASRPQDRQFILSSKKLLLSDSGFYLCAWRTDLHYGYTFGSGTRLTVV.